This T cell receptor (beta chain) was sequenced in a study of T cells after posttransplantation cyclophosphamide. The naive gate required viable CD3+CD4+ or CD3+CD8+ cells with CCR7+CD45RA+CD45RO-CD95-CD27+CD28+ phenotype. On the day of bone marrow donation, the related graft donor provided peripheral blood. General study findings and limits: Recipient CMV seropositivity and CMV reactivation strongly tracked TRB clonality. TRB overlap between skin or GI tissue T cells and blood was limited. Donor CD8+ memory clones often dominated recipient blood repertoires at later times.

Assay: immunoSEQ multiplex PCR; the TCRdb copy retains only in-frame clones and omits some. This sample has some 20,000 clones; 95% to 99% occur once, and the top ten carry 0.15% to 0.2%. About this clone: Its specificity is not known.

The sequencing input was naive CD4+ T cells sorted from PBMCs. This sequence was found in a man between 35 and 55 years old in good health, CMV-negative, and a related stem cell transplant donor.

The CDR3 loop is CASSLDTTGNYGYTF. As DNA, the CDR3 is TGTGCCAGCAGCCTTGATACGACAGGGAACTATGGCTACACCTTC. The chain is built from TRBV7-9 and TRBJ1-2, with 7 bases identical to TRBD1. This CDR3 is built from 15 residues. Germline CDR1 and CDR2: SEHNR and FQNEAQ (reference sequence). The V gene end was trimmed by 5 bases and the J gene end by 2 bases; junction bases not matched to a gene: 8.